This TCR beta chain was sequenced during a study of PD-L1 blockade in urothelial cancer. The wider study: Male sex and bladder-origin urothelial cancer were recorded for twenty-five of 29 patients. The study recovered a median of around 140,000 T cells per blood sample.

J lost 0 bases, V lost 6 bases, and 8 bases had no gene match. Germline lookup yields CDR1 MNHEY and CDR2 SVGAGI. The CDR3 has 15 residues. The protocol was immunoSEQ multiplex PCR, while the TCRdb copy is restricted to in-frame clones and leaves out a portion. Among 20,000 to 30,000 clones listed, 75% to 90% were seen once. The chain carries TRBV6-5 and TRBJ2-7; 7 bases are shared with TRBD1. The clonotype was recovered from a man aged 55 to 69 with urothelial cancer. The sequencing used PBMCs, collected around atezolizumab (anti-PD-L1) treatment. The CDR3 here is CASSRTGRTSYEQYF. The CDR3 DNA is TGTGCCAGCAGCCGGACAGGACGCACCTCCTACGAGCAGTACTTC.